Listed below are T cell receptor beta chains from one sample, sequenced in a study of beta chain features in type 1 diabetes. Sequenced by immunoSEQ multiplex PCR; TCRdb stores in-frame clones only, minus some. The data show 120,000 to 150,000 clones, nearly 50% seen once. Sequences were obtained from Tregs from blood. These receptors were taken from a man aged 18-30 years in good health. Both conserved end residues are part of each CDR3. A D gene is named only where the DNA matches it firmly. Clone size is given for some rows only: seen once, a few or many times, or a class if the clone is expanded.

j_call v_call clone_size d_call cdr3_aa cdr3_nt
TRBJ2-7 TRBV7-2 few NA CASSLDRTRYEQYF TGTGCCAGCAGCTTAGACAGGACACGATACGAGCAGTACTTC
TRBJ2-7 TRBV18 NA TRBD2 CASSPGLAEYEQYF TGTGCCAGCTCGCCGGGACTAGCGGAGTACGAGCAGTACTTC
TRBJ2-7 TRBV4-2 few TRBD1 CASSQDRFNGQGTHEQYF TGTGCCAGCAGCCAAGATCGATTTAACGGACAGGGGACCCACGAGCAGTACTTC
TRBJ2-1 TRBV7-6 NA NA CASSLGASIYNEQFF TGTGCCAGCAGCTTAGGGGCTAGCATATACAATGAGCAGTTCTTC
TRBJ2-5 TRBV9 few NA CASSPTAVPQETQYF TGTGCCAGCAGCCCTACTGCGGTACCCCAAGAGACCCAGTACTTC
TRBJ2-7 TRBV4-2 few NA CASSQDGTSYEQYF TGTGCCAGCAGCCAAGACGGGACTTCCTACGAGCAGTACTTC
TRBJ1-5 TRBV7-9 NA NA CASSLLGASNQPQHF TGTGCCAGCAGCTTACTAGGGGCGAGCAATCAGCCCCAGCATTTT
TRBJ1-5 TRBV2 NA NA CASSRGVDQPQHF TGTGCCAGCAGTAGGGGTGTGGATCAGCCCCAGCATTTT
TRBJ2-1 TRBV5-1 NA NA CASSFTAVNEQFF TGCGCCAGCAGCTTCACCGCAGTGAATGAGCAGTTCTTC
TRBJ2-5 TRBV28 NA NA CASSLGAWETQYF TGTGCCAGCAGTTTAGGGGCCTGGGAGACCCAGTACTTC
TRBJ2-2 TRBV7-3 NA TRBD2 CASSLIGGGANTGELFF TGTGCCAGCAGCTTAATAGGCGGGGGGGCAAACACCGGGGAGCTGTTTTTT
TRBJ1-1 TRBV5-1 NA NA CASSGGPTAFF TGCGCCAGCAGCGGAGGGCCTACGGCTTTCTTT
TRBJ2-2 TRBV19 NA NA CASSVGHQTGELFF TGTGCCAGTAGCGTTGGCCACCAAACCGGGGAGCTGTTTTTT